This T cell receptor (beta chain) is from a study of vaccination effects on CD4 cells after COVID-19. Trimming removed 3 bases from V and 7 bases from J, with 15 bases in between. This CDR3 is built from 15 residues. CDR1 is MDHEN and CDR2 is SYDVKM in the germline V gene. Upon completion of approximately ten days in culture, CD4+ T cells were isolated. Vaccine administered to participants consisted of two doses of either BNT162b2 or mRNA-1273. Half-medium changes using IL-2 medium occurred on days 3 and 7. The assay was immunoSEQ multiplex PCR, and TCRdb's table has in-frame clones only and misses some. The sample gives tens of thousands of clones, around 74% of which show up once; 2.2% is in the top ten. To note about this clone: What it binds is not known.

The sample here was CD4+ T cells from PBMCs cultured without peptide, taken after COVID-19 vaccination. This sequence was found in a human donor who received a COVID-19 vaccine. V and J are TRBV28 and TRBJ1-4; D ambiguous. The CDR3 sequence: CASSFLRGDAEKLFF. CDR3 DNA: TGTGCCAGCAGTTTTCTGCGGGGAGATGCTGAAAAACTGTTTTTT.